This T cell receptor beta chain is from a study of cytomegalovirus exposure and HLA in healthy donors. Note on this clone: Its target is unknown.

CDR3 size: 15 residues. Per germline, CDR1 LNHDA and CDR2 SQIVND (reference sequence). V lost 7 bases and J 0 bases, leaving 15 bases between the germline ends. Amplification used 60 Vbeta primers and 13 Jbeta primers. Produced via immunoSEQ multiplex PCR; TCRdb's table is partial and in-frame only. The sample contains 110,000 to 150,000 clones, approximately 80% of which appear only once. Broader study findings: When analyzed later, a missense DCLRE1C variant was found to be linked to TCR beta V- and J-gene trimming. In a later analysis, across HLA loci, associated TCR counts were highest for DRB1, lowest for HLA-C. In a later analysis, parvovirus B19, influenza, CMV and Epstein-Barr virus appeared linked to several top co-occurrence clusters. Sequences of the TCR beta chain were said to predict the HLA-A and HLA-B alleles of most subjects accurately.

This chain links TRBV19 with TRBJ1-1; D is perhaps TRBD1 (5 bases). The sequence was collected from a male donor in good health and CMV-seronegative. Sequencing was done on a sample of PBMCs. CDR3 sequence (DNA): TGTGCCAGTATGACAGCTCTGGGGATGAACACTGAAGCTTTCTTT. Protein sequence: CASMTALGMNTEAFF.